This TCR beta chain was captured in a study of cytomegalovirus exposure and HLA in healthy donors. CDR1 is SGHTA and CDR2 is FQGNSA in the germline V gene. The CDR3 spans 14 residues. Trimming removed 3 bases from V and 2 bases from J, with 10 bases in between. This clone was observed a handful of times. Its antigen remains unknown. Study-level results: A prior analysis recorded that most TCR beta V segments were productive about 90% or about 30% of the time.

PCR involved 60 Vbeta and 13 Jbeta primers. Profiling relied on immunoSEQ multiplex PCR, and the TCRdb table lists in-frame clones only, not all of them. Of some 160,000 clones in the sample, 60% to 80% were seen once. The sequenced material came from PBMCs. The chain combines TRBV7-2 with TRBJ2-5; maybe TRBD2 (6 bases). The clonotype originates from a man in his fifties in good health and CMV-seropositive. The chain's CDR3 is CASSFRAGQETQYF. The CDR3 DNA follows: TGTGCCAGCAGCTTCCGGGCGGGGCAAGAGACCCAGTACTTC.